The 26 T cell receptor beta chains below come from one sample, sequenced in a study of beta chain features in type 1 diabetes. These receptors have no known antigen. Reverse transcription of all isolated RNA meant that expressed TCRB transcripts were sequenced. The data were produced by immunoSEQ multiplex PCR, yet TCRdb's version contains in-frame clones alone and is incomplete. The profile shows roughly 300,000 clones, roughly an eighth of them singletons. The study, taken as a whole, reports: In all four CD4+ subsets, TCRB CDR3 length was significantly, moderately reduced in type 1 diabetes.

The source material was naive CD4+ T cells from blood. These receptors originate from a man under 40 with type 1 diabetes.

The genes are TRBV5-1 and TRBJ2-6, with D tentatively TRBD2 (6 bases). The germline V and J ends were trimmed by 4 bases and 3 bases, with 17 bases remaining between them. The CDR3 is 17 amino acids. Germline V gene sequence: CDR1 SGHRS, CDR2 YFSETQ. The CDR3 DNA follows: TGCGCCAGCAGCCCTCGCGGGACGGGAATTGGGGCCAACGTCCTGACTTTC. Encoded protein: CASSPRGTGIGANVLTF.

There are a few counts of this clone. V usage is TRBV13 and J usage is TRBJ2-1; TRBD2 matches at 12 bases. Germline assignment: CDR1 PRHDT and CDR2 FYEKMQ (reference sequence). Germline trimming cut 3 bases from V and 8 bases from J; bases unmatched to any gene: 11. The CDR3 runs 17 residues. The CDR3 nucleotides are TGTGCCAGCAGCTTCCGACTAGCGGGAGACTTCCTGGATGAGCAGTTCTTC. The encoded protein is CASSFRLAGDFLDEQFF. The variable domain in full, with the rest retrieved from reference TRBV13 and TRBJ2-1, is AAGVIQSPRHLIKEKRETATLKCYPIPRHDTVYWYQQGPGQDPQFLISFYEKMQSDKGSIPDRFSAQQFSDYHSELNMSSLELGDSALYFCASSFRLAGDFLDEQFFGPGTRLTVL.

The chain recombines TRBV18 with TRBJ1-1; no clear D. The V gene lost 1 base and the J gene lost 0 bases, with 9 bases spanning the gap. CDR1 KGHSH and CDR2 LQKENI come from the germline V gene. The CDR3 covers 15 residues. Here the CDR3 DNA reads TGTGCCAGCTCACCACAGCAGGAATTGAACACTGAAGCTTTCTTT. It is translated as CASSPQQELNTEAFF. The full variable domain, in which reference TRBV18 and TRBJ1-1 provide the parts outside the CDR3, is NAGVMQNPRHLVRRRGQEARLRCSPMKGHSHVYWYRQLPEEGLKFMVYLQKENIIDESGMPKERFSAEFPKEGPSILRIQQVVRGDSAAYFCASSPQQELNTEAFFGQGTRLTVV.

The sample holds a few counts of this clone. This chain uses TRBV29-1 with TRBJ2-3; 7 bases map to TRBD2. Germline V gene sequence: CDR1 SQVTM, CDR2 ANQGSEA. CDR3 length: 15 amino acids. V lost 7 bases to trimming and J lost 4 bases; unmatched junction nucleotides: 14. The CDR3 bases are TGCAGCGCGGGATTACTAGCGCGCCACTCAGATACGCAGTATTTT. Its protein product is CSAGLLARHSDTQYF.

The chain links TRBV5-1 to TRBJ2-3; tentatively, D is TRBD2 (6 bases). Trimming cost V 4 bases and J 7 bases, with 19 bases left between them. The CDR3 loop spans 15 amino acids. Germline assignment: CDR1 SGHRS and CDR2 YFSETQ. CDR3 DNA: TGCGCCAGCAGCATCTCACCGGGACTGGGAAATACGCAGTATTTT. This codes for CASSISPGLGNTQYF.

The rearrangement joins TRBV7-2 to TRBJ2-3; D is ambiguous. V lost 5 bases, J lost 0 bases, and 12 bases lay in between. This CDR3 comprises 15 residues. CDR1 and CDR2 (germline): SGHTA, FQGNSA. CDR3 protein: CASSKRSTSTDTQYF. For the CDR3, the DNA is TGTGCCAGCAGCAAACGTTCAACAAGCACAGATACGCAGTATTTT.

The gene calls are TRBV7-3 and TRBJ1-2, with 9 bases aligning to TRBD1. The trim removed 4 bases at V and 3 bases at J, leaving 6 bases unmatched. CDR3 length equals 15 residues. Germline V lookup: CDR1 SGHTA, CDR2 FQGTGA. The CDR3 bases are TGTGCCAGCAGCTGGGGACAGGGAGAGGACTATGGCTACACCTTC. Encoded protein: CASSWGQGEDYGYTF. The whole variable domain, filled in from reference TRBV7-3 and TRBJ1-2, reads GAGVSQTPSNKVTEKGKYVELRCDPISGHTALYWYRQSLGQGPEFLIYFQGTGAADDSGLPNDRFFAVRPEGSVSTLKIQRTERGDSAVYLCASSWGQGEDYGYTFGSGTRLTVV.

This clone has just a few counts. The chain is built from TRBV5-1 and TRBJ1-5; the match to TRBD1 covers 8 bases. This CDR3 has 13 residues. CDR1 is SGHRS and CDR2 is YFSETQ in the germline V gene. V dropped 4 bases and J dropped 7; count of bases not matched to a gene: 4. CDR3 residues: CASSPGQGQPQHF. CDR3 DNA: TGCGCCAGCAGCCCCGGACAGGGCCAGCCCCAGCATTTT.

The chain carries TRBV4-3 and TRBJ1-3; D not resolved. The ends were cut back, 0 bases at V and 0 bases at J, with 21 bases in the middle. This CDR3 contains 20 residues. Per germline, CDR1 LGHNA and CDR2 YSLEER. Here the CDR3 DNA reads TGCGCCAGCAGCCAAGATCTGGGTTCGGCGGCCTCCTTCTCTGGAAACACCATATATTTT. It yields the protein CASSQDLGSAASFSGNTIYF.

The chain has TRBV20-1 and TRBJ1-2; 8 positions match TRBD1. The ends lost 6 bases at V and 6 bases at J; junction bases unmatched: 3. This CDR3 is 11 amino acids long. Germline assignment: CDR1 DFQATT and CDR2 SNEGSKA (reference sequence). CDR3 in amino acids: CSAQGQDGYTF. Written as DNA, the CDR3 is TGCAGTGCCCAGGGACAGGATGGCTACACCTTC.

This clone turned up a few times. The rearrangement uses TRBV7-3 and TRBJ2-7; D is possibly TRBD2 (6 bases). There are 16 residues in the CDR3. The ends were cut back, 2 bases at V and 0 bases at J, with 14 bases in the middle. Germline CDR1 SGHTA, CDR2 FQGTGA. The CDR3 DNA reads as TGTGCCAGCAGCTTACGGGGAGGAACAAGCTCCTACGAGCAGTACTTC. Translated, it gives CASSLRGGTSSYEQYF.

CDR3: CASSPQGSTEAFF. The CDR3 DNA follows: TGTGCCAGCAGCCCGCAGGGGAGCACTGAAGCTTTCTTT. This chain connects TRBV7-9 to TRBJ1-1; D perhaps matches TRBD1 (6 bases). Trimming left V 5 bases short and J 4 bases short, with 11 bases between. Germline V lookup: CDR1 SEHNR, CDR2 FQNEAQ (reference sequence). The CDR3 has 13 amino acids. The variable domain in full, completed from reference TRBV7-9 and TRBJ1-1, reads DTGVSQNPRHKITKRGQNVTFRCDPISEHNRLYWYRQTLGQGPEFLTYFQNEAQLEKSRLLSDRFSAERPKGSFSTLEIQRTEQGDSAMYLCASSPQGSTEAFFGQGTRLTVV.

The chain has TRBV30 and TRBJ1-1; D unclear. The germline CDR1 and CDR2 sequences are GTSNPN and SVGIG (reference sequence). Between the trimmed V and J ends, which lost 1 base and 7 bases, there was a span of 7 bases. This CDR3 region has 11 residues. The CDR3 is CAWSATHEAFF. CDR3 DNA sequence: TGTGCCTGGAGTGCTACTCATGAAGCTTTCTTT.

As DNA, the CDR3 is TGTGCCAGCAGCTCGACAGGGGGCCGAAGGCCCCAGCATTTT. It encodes CASSSTGGRRPQHF. This sequence joins TRBV7-9 and TRBJ1-5; 10 bases are shared with TRBD1. Germline assignment: CDR1 SEHNR and CDR2 FQNEAQ (reference sequence). V was clipped by 4 bases and J by 9 bases; unmatched bases: 6. The CDR3 covers 14 residues.

The chain recombines TRBV6-6 with TRBJ2-1; possibly TRBD1 for D (6 bases). CDR1 and CDR2 from the germline V gene are MNHNY and SVGAGI (reference sequence). The germline V and J ends were trimmed by 5 bases and 10 bases, with 15 bases remaining between them. The CDR3 sequence is 13 residues long. The CDR3 loop is CASSGEGEREQFF. The CDR3 DNA follows: TGTGCCAGCAGTGGAGAGGGGGAGCGCGAGCAGTTCTTC.

This clone was recorded a few times. V and J are TRBV2 and TRBJ2-7, with 8 bases matching TRBD1. Germline CDR1 is SNHLY and CDR2 is FYNNEI. Trimming at V came to 10 bases and at J to 3 bases, leaving 5 bases not matched to a gene. This CDR3 has 12 amino acids. The chain's CDR3 is CATGQGGYEQYF. DNA for the CDR3: TGTGCCACTGGACAGGGCGGCTACGAGCAGTACTTC.

This clone came up a few times. This chain links TRBV9 with TRBJ2-7; TRBD2 matches 11 bases. The CDR3 has 15 residues. Losses at the gene ends were 0 bases for V and 5 bases for J; bases not matched to a gene: 4. Germline-derived CDR1 and CDR2 are SGDLS and YYNGEE. This chain's CDR3 is CASSVELAGAHEQYF. The CDR3 coding sequence is TGTGCCAGCAGCGTAGAACTAGCGGGAGCTCACGAGCAGTACTTC.

The chain employs TRBV27 and TRBJ1-1; D remains ambiguous. Germline CDR1 is MNHEY and CDR2 is SMNVEV (reference sequence). The CDR3 contains 13 residues. The ends were cut back, 6 bases at V and 2 bases at J, with 10 bases in the middle. Written as DNA, the CDR3 is TGTGCCAGCAGGAAGCAGGTTAACACTGAAGCTTTCTTT. This sequence encodes CASRKQVNTEAFF.

This clone turned up a few times. The V and J genes are TRBV30 and TRBJ2-4; 13 bases agree with TRBD2. This CDR3 contains 14 residues. The V and J ends lost 3 bases and 16 bases, in that order; junction bases with no gene match: 12. Germline V gives CDR1 GTSNPN, CDR2 SVGIG (reference sequence). The CDR3 protein is CAWSDGTSGMFSYF. The CDR3, as DNA: TGTGCCTGGAGCGATGGGACTAGCGGGATGTTCTCCTACTTC.

This clone has a handful of counts. In DNA form, the CDR3 reads TGTGCCAGCTCATCCGCTAGCGGGGGAGGCAATGAGCAGTTCTTC. This gives the protein CASSSASGGGNEQFF. V gene TRBV18 combines with J gene TRBJ2-1; 10 nucleotides line up with TRBD2. CDR1 is KGHSH and CDR2 is LQKENI in the germline V gene. The junction had 7 bases not matched to a gene; V was cut back by 5 bases and J by 6 bases. The CDR3 is 15 residues long.

The chain is built from TRBV30 and TRBJ1-2, with a weak D call TRBD1 (6 bases). V was trimmed by 4 bases and J by 8 bases, leaving 20 bases between them. Germline V gene sequence: CDR1 GTSNPN, CDR2 SVGIG (reference sequence). This CDR3 region has 14 residues. CDR3 DNA sequence: TGTGCCTGGACCTCAGGTAGGGGGGGTTGGGGCTACACCTTC. This translates into CAWTSGRGGWGYTF.

The gene calls are TRBV2 and TRBJ2-5; D possibly corresponds to TRBD2 (5 bases). The CDR3 consists of 14 residues. Germline CDR1 and CDR2: SNHLY and FYNNEI. Trimming pared 6 bases from V and 1 base from J, leaving 12 bases between. The CDR3 loop is CASSDNSAQETQYF. The CDR3, as DNA: TGTGCCAGCAGCGATAATAGCGCCCAAGAGACCCAGTACTTC.

The V gene is TRBV2, the J gene TRBJ1-5; D is undetermined. The V gene lost 7 bases and the J gene lost 0 bases, with 13 bases spanning the gap. The CDR3 length is 15 residues. Germline CDR1 reads SNHLY; CDR2 reads FYNNEI. This chain's CDR3 is CASTQGSYSNQPQHF. The DNA for the CDR3 is TGTGCCAGCACTCAAGGGAGTTATAGCAATCAGCCCCAGCATTTT. Full variable domain (remainder filled in from reference TRBV2 and TRBJ1-5): EPEVTQTPSHQVTQMGQEVILRCVPISNHLYFYWYRQILGQKVEFLVSFYNNEISEKSEIFDDQFSVERPDGSNFTLKIRSTKLEDSAMYFCASTQGSYSNQPQHFGDGTRLSIL.

The V call is TRBV2, the J call TRBJ2-1, with 10 bases aligning to TRBD2. The germline V gene encodes CDR1 SNHLY and CDR2 FYNNEI. This CDR3 contains 12 residues. V was pared by 4 bases and J by 15 bases, with 6 bases of the junction left unmatched. CDR3 sequence reads: CASSARVAGGFF. Here the CDR3 DNA reads TGTGCCAGCAGTGCCCGCGTAGCGGGAGGGTTCTTC.

This clone was detected a few times. The V call is TRBV4-3, the J call TRBJ2-7; 8 bases line up with TRBD1. This CDR3 has 16 amino acids. J lost 5 bases, V lost 4 bases, and 13 bases had no gene match. Germline CDR1 reads LGHNA; CDR2 reads YSLEER. CDR3 sequence: CASSPSQWTGSHEQYF. The CDR3 DNA is TGCGCCAGCAGCCCTAGCCAGTGGACAGGGTCCCACGAGCAGTACTTC.

The chain joins TRBV7-9 to TRBJ2-5; 7 bases agree with TRBD2. With 5 bases clipped from V and 2 bases from J, the junction kept 8 bases outside the gene matches. The germline V gene has CDR1 SEHNR and CDR2 FQNEAQ (reference sequence). This CDR3 comprises 15 residues. DNA of the CDR3: TGTGCCAGCAGCCTCCCCCTAGCGGTACAAGAGACCCAGTACTTC. Translated, it gives CASSLPLAVQETQYF.